The 12 T cell receptor beta chains below all came from one sample that was sequenced in a study of persistence of HIV-infected CD4 T cells. This was the immunoSEQ version 4 assay in survey mode. Clones were sequenced by immunoSEQ multiplex PCR, and TCRdb holds only the in-frame ones, with some missing. Of 35,000 or so clones in the sample, about 85% were seen once. An overlapping HIV-1 Gag peptide pool stimulated these cells at 0.85 to 1 ug/peptide/mL. CD40L/CD69 double-negative CD45RO-high memory CD4+ T cells were collected. Their antigen targets remain unknown. The material was cultured CD4+ T cells from PBMCs, obtained from a patient who received antiretroviral therapy. All receptors derive from an adult with HIV. The donor label of this sample is uncertain.

V and J are TRBV24-1 and TRBJ2-7, with D perhaps assigned TRBD1 or TRBD2 (6 bases each). This CDR3 region has 14 residues. The germline gives CDR1 KGHDR, CDR2 SFDVKD. Trimming pared 4 bases from V and 5 bases from J, leaving 14 bases between. The CDR3 protein is CATSDPRGGNEQYF. CDR3 sequence (DNA): TGTGCCACCAGTGACCCCAGGGGCGGGAACGAGCAGTACTTC.

The rearrangement uses TRBV7-9 and TRBJ2-1; TRBD2 agrees at 14 bases. The CDR3 is made up of 17 amino acids. J was trimmed by 4 bases and V by 4 bases; bases with no gene match: 6. CDR1 and CDR2 (germline): SEHNR, FQNEAQ (reference sequence). The CDR3 sequence is CASSSRTSGGLYNEQFF. The CDR3 nucleotides read TGTGCCAGCAGCTCCCGGACTAGCGGGGGGCTGTACAATGAGCAGTTCTTC.

The chain recombines TRBV3-1 (or the pseudogene TRBV3-2) with TRBJ1-6; D is undetermined. CDR3 size: 14 residues. With 2 bases removed from V and 5 bases from J, the gap between germline ends came to 7 bases. Germline V CDR1 and CDR2: LGHDT, YNNKEL (reference sequence). The DNA for the CDR3 is TGTGCCAGCAGCCAAACGGCCAATAATTCACCCCTCCACTTT. Translation gives CASSQTANNSPLHF.

This sequence joins TRBV28 and TRBJ2-7; 7 positions agree with TRBD1. The V gene end was trimmed by 8 bases and the J gene end by 3 bases; junction bases not matched to a gene: 7. The CDR3 consists of 13 residues. Germline CDR1 MDHEN, CDR2 SYDVKM. The CDR3 region has the DNA TGTGCCAGCCTAGAGGGGGCCAGCTACGAGCAGTACTTC. Protein: CASLEGASYEQYF.

This chain joins TRBV28 and TRBJ2-7, with no clear D. V lost 6 bases and J 6 bases, leaving 9 bases between the germline ends. Germline CDR1 is MDHEN and CDR2 is SYDVKM. There are 11 residues in the CDR3. In nucleotides, the CDR3 is TGTGCCAGCAGCAAAAGCCGCGAGCAGTACTTC. It codes for CASSKSREQYF.

This chain joins TRBV5-1 and TRBJ2-3; 13 bases are shared with TRBD2. This CDR3 region has 16 residues. Germline values: CDR1 SGHRS, CDR2 YFSETQ. The junction had 2 bases not matched to a gene; V was cut back by 4 bases and J by 0 bases. The chain's CDR3 is CASSPTSGGSTDTQYF. The CDR3 DNA reads TGCGCCAGCAGCCCGACTAGCGGGGGGAGCACAGATACGCAGTATTTT.

The chain is built from TRBV24-1 and TRBJ1-4; TRBD1 might be the D (5 bases). Germline CDR1 reads KGHDR; CDR2 reads SFDVKD. The V end lost 5 bases, the J end lost 8 bases, and 20 bases lay between the germline ends. CDR3 length equals 16 residues. CDR3 sequence (DNA): TGTGCCACCAGTGTCGGGGGAAGGGGAGGAGGCGAAAAACTGTTTTTT. Translated: CATSVGGRGGGEKLFF.

The rearrangement joins TRBV5-1 to TRBJ2-3, with D possibly being TRBD2 (7 bases). There are 16 residues in the CDR3. V was pared by 4 bases and J by 3 bases, with 18 bases between. Germline assignment: CDR1 SGHRS and CDR2 YFSETQ. CDR3 nucleotides: TGCGCCAGCAGCCCCCCGGGCGGGGGCGGAACAGATACGCAGTATTTT. Translating gives CASSPPGGGGTDTQYF.

The V call is TRBV18, the J call TRBJ2-7; D may be TRBD1 (6 bases). Germline V lookup: CDR1 KGHSH, CDR2 LQKENI. V lost 5 bases and J lost 5, with 10 bases in between. The CDR3 is 12 residues long. The CDR3 loop is CASSFGQNEQYF. The CDR3 nucleotides are TGTGCCAGCTCATTTGGACAGAACGAGCAGTACTTC.

This chain connects TRBV6-2 or TRBV6-3 to TRBJ2-1, with 8 bases lining up with TRBD2. This CDR3 has 17 residues. The germline V gene encodes CDR1 MNHEY and CDR2 SVGEGT. V shed 6 bases, J shed 8 bases, and the junction held 18 bases outside the gene matches. CDR3 nucleotides: TGTGCCAGCAGCCAACGCCGGGTGAGCGGGGGTTGGCATGAGCAGTTCTTC. Its translation: CASSQRRVSGGWHEQFF.

The chain recombines TRBV6-5 with TRBJ1-4; D call uncertain. The CDR3 sequence is 15 residues long. Germline V gives CDR1 MNHEY, CDR2 SVGAGI. Trimming left V 0 bases short and J 7 bases short, with 12 bases between. CDR3 nucleotides: TGTGCCAGCAGTTACTCGAGGGTCCCACCTGAAAAACTGTTTTTT. Its protein is CASSYSRVPPEKLFF.

V gene TRBV4-1 combines with J gene TRBJ2-7; 9 positions match TRBD1. The germline V gene encodes CDR1 MGHRA and CDR2 YSYEKL. V was pared by 2 bases and J by 5 bases, with 10 bases of the junction left unmatched. This CDR3 is built from 16 residues. CDR3 bases: TGCGCCAGCAGCCAAAGCCCGGGACAGGGTAAGGACGAGCAGTACTTC. Translating gives CASSQSPGQGKDEQYF.